The 12 T cell receptor beta chains in this list originate from one sample, sequenced in a study of early T cells in non-severe SARS-CoV-2 infection listed by TCRdb under 2021. The library came from 5' RACE. This sample was sequenced with a NextSeq 500. The public sequencing data were trimmed at Q25 with fastp and processed into clonotypes with MiXCR by TCRdb, which kept only in-frame beta chains. Each CDR3 protein appears once, grouped with its most common genes and DNA. The sample records tens of thousands of distinct CDR3 sequences, 20% of which are singletons. About 15% of the sample lies in the top ten. Sequenced here: whole blood, sampled at baseline. All receptors come from an adult who was a healthcare worker with PCR-confirmed SARS-CoV-2 infection or an uninfected control (not recorded which).

The J gene is TRBJ1-2, the V gene TRBV20-1; no reliable D call. Germline V gene lookup returns CDR1 DFQATT and CDR2 SNEGSKA (reference sequence). The length of the CDR3 is 10 residues. Trimming removed 6 bases from V and 6 bases from J, with 8 bases in between. The DNA of the CDR3 is TGCAGTGCGAGACCCGATGGCTACACCTTC. Amino acid sequence: CSARPDGYTF.

V and J are TRBV25-1 and TRBJ1-6, with 9 bases aligning to TRBD1. Trimming took 1 base from V and 8 from J; bases not matched to a gene: 3. The CDR3 spans 15 residues. In germline, CDR1 is MGHDK, CDR2 SYGVNS. The CDR3 DNA follows: TGTGCCAGCAGTGAATCGGACAGGGGTGATTCACCCCTCCACTTT. Translation: CASSESDRGDSPLHF.

The gene calls are TRBV7-8 and TRBJ2-7; no clear D gene. The CDR3 spans 12 residues. V lost 5 bases and J lost 2, with 7 bases in between. The germline V gene encodes CDR1 SGHVS and CDR2 FQNEAQ. CDR3 sequence (DNA): TGTGCCAGCAGCGCAGACCCCTACGAGCAGTACTTC. Translated, it gives CASSADPYEQYF.

This clonotype has more than one count but fewer than ten. This chain connects TRBV2 to TRBJ2-1, with D perhaps TRBD2 (6 bases). V dropped 6 bases and J dropped 9 bases, with 15 bases sitting between them. CDR3 size: 13 residues. The germline CDR1 and CDR2 sequences are SNHLY and FYNNEI. The CDR3 is CASSGGSRSEQFF. The CDR3 DNA reads as TGTGCCAGCAGCGGGGGTAGTAGAAGTGAGCAGTTCTTC.

This clonotype was counted only a few times. The CDR3: CASSARQGSYEQYF. The CDR3 coding sequence is TGTGCCAGCAGCGCAAGACAGGGATCCTACGAGCAGTACTTC. This chain connects TRBV7-9 to TRBJ2-7; 7 nucleotides match TRBD1. CDR1 SEHNR and CDR2 FQNEAQ come from the germline V gene (reference sequence). Losses at the gene ends were 5 bases for V and 1 base for J; bases not matched to a gene: 5. CDR3 size: 14 residues.

V is TRBV11-2 and J is TRBJ2-3; TRBD2 matches at 7 bases. Germline V gene lookup returns CDR1 SGHAT and CDR2 FQNNGV. The CDR3 length is 13 residues. Trimming took 6 bases from V and 3 from J; bases not matched to a gene: 3. CDR3 nucleotide sequence: TGTGCCAGCAGGGCCGGGGGGACAGATACGCAGTATTTT. Its protein is CASRAGGTDTQYF.

This clonotype was observed a handful of times. The chain links TRBV5-1 to TRBJ2-1; unclear D gene. V was shortened by 4 bases and J by 7 bases, with 9 bases between the two germline ends. The germline gives CDR1 SGHRS, CDR2 YFSETQ. The CDR3 length is 12 residues. DNA of the CDR3: TGCGCCAGCAGCCGGGCGTGGAATGAGCAGTTCTTC. Translating it yields CASSRAWNEQFF. The variable domain in full, completed from reference TRBV5-1 and TRBJ2-1, reads KAGVTQTPRYLIKTRGQQVTLSCSPISGHRSVSWYQQTPGQGLQFLFEYFSETQRNKGNFPGRFSGRQFSNSRSEMNVSTLELGDSALYLCASSRAWNEQFFGPGTRLTVL.

This clonotype was counted many times. The chain uses TRBV7-9 and TRBJ2-1, with D maybe TRBD2 (5 bases). CDR1 SEHNR and CDR2 FQNEAQ come from the germline V gene (reference sequence). The CDR3 runs 15 residues. Trimming took 6 bases from V and 8 from J, leaving 20 bases between them. In DNA, the CDR3 is TGTGCCAGCAGGACCACTAGGTACCGAAGCGATGAGCAGTTCTTC. It encodes CASRTTRYRSDEQFF. The complete variable domain, with remaining parts taken from reference TRBV7-9 and TRBJ2-1, reads DTGVSQNPRHKITKRGQNVTFRCDPISEHNRLYWYRQTLGQGPEFLTYFQNEAQLEKSRLLSDRFSAERPKGSFSTLEIQRTEQGDSAMYLCASRTTRYRSDEQFFGPGTRLTVL.

This chain uses TRBV5-6 with TRBJ2-6; D gene uncertain. This CDR3 has 16 amino acids. Germline V CDR1 and CDR2: SGHDT, YYEEEE. The V end was cut by 0 bases, the J end by 3 bases, with 10 bases between. CDR3 sequence reads: CASSLDGLGGANVLTF. CDR3 DNA sequence: TGTGCCAGCAGCTTGGATGGTCTCGGTGGGGCCAACGTCCTGACTTTC.

V and J are TRBV6-5 and TRBJ2-5; D unclear. The CDR3 loop spans 14 amino acids. With 0 bases removed from V and 0 bases from J, the gap between germline ends came to 5 bases. Germline V gene sequence: CDR1 MNHEY, CDR2 SVGAGI. DNA for the CDR3: TGTGCCAGCAGTTACTCGACGGACCAAGAGACCCAGTACTTC. Residues: CASSYSTDQETQYF.

This chain joins TRBV9 and TRBJ2-5; 7 bases map to TRBD1. The CDR3 length is 14 residues. Germline CDR1 SGDLS, CDR2 YYNGEE. Trimming took 3 bases from V and 5 from J; bases not matched to a gene: 7. CDR3 nucleotide sequence: TGTGCCAGCAGCGCACAGGGGATGGGGGAGACCCAGTACTTC. This encodes CASSAQGMGETQYF.

A few counts support this clonotype. The chain carries TRBV5-1 and TRBJ2-7, with D possibly being TRBD2 (6 bases). This CDR3 is 14 amino acids long. The germline CDR1 and CDR2 sequences are SGHRS and YFSETQ. V was cut by 2 bases and J by 2 bases, with 11 bases left in between. CDR3 amino acids: CASSLGAGTYEQYF. CDR3 in DNA: TGCGCCAGCAGCTTAGGAGCGGGTACCTACGAGCAGTACTTC.